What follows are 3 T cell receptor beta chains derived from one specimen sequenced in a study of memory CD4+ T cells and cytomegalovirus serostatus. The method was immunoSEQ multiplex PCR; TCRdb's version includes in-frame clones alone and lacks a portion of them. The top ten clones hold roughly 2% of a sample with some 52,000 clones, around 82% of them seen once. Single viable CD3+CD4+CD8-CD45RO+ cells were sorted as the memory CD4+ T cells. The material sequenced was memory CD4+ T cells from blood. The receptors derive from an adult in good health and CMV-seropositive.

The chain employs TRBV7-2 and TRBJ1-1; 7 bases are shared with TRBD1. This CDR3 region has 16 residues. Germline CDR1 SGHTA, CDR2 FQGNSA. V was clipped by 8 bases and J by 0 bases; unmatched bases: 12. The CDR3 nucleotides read TGTGCCAGCCAGGACGACCGGCAGGGGGTGAACACTGAAGCTTTCTTT. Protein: CASQDDRQGVNTEAFF.

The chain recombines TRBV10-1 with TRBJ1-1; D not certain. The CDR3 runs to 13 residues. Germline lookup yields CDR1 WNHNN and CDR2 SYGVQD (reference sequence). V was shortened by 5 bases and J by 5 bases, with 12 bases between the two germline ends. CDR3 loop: CASSCPLGTEAFF. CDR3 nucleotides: TGCGCCAGCAGTTGTCCCCTCGGGACTGAAGCTTTCTTT.

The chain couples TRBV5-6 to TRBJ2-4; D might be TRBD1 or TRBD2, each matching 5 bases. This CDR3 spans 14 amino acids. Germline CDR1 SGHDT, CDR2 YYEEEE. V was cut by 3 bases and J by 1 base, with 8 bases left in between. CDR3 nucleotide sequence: TGTGCCAGCAGCTGGGGGAAGGCCAAAAACATTCAGTACTTC. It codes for CASSWGKAKNIQYF. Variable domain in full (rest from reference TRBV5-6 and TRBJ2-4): DAGVTQSPTHLIKTRGQQVTLRCSPKSGHDTVSWYQQALGQGPQFIFQYYEEEERQRGNFPDRFSGHQFPNYSSELNVNALLLGDSALYLCASSWGKAKNIQYFGAGTRLSVL.